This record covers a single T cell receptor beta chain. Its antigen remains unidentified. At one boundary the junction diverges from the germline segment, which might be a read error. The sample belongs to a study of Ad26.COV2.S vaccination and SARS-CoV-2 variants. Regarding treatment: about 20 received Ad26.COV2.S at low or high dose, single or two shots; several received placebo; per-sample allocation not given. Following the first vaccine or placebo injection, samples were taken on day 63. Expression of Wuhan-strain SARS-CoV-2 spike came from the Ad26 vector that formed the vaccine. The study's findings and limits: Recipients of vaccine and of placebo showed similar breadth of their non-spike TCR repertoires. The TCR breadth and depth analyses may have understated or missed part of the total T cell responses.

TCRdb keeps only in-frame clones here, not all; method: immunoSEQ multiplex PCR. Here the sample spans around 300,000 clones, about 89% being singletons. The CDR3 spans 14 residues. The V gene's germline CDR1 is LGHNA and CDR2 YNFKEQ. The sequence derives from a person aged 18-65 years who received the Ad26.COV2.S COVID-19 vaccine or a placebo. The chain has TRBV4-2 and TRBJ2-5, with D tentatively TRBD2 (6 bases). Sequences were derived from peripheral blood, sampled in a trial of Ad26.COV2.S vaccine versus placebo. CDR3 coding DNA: TGTGCCAGCAGTCAAGGCGGAGGGAGGGAGACCCAGTACTTC. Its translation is CASSQGGGRETQYF.